These 16 T cell receptor beta chains originate from one sample sequenced in a study of T cell repertoires and HLA-DP antigens. Clones were sequenced by immunoSEQ multiplex PCR, and TCRdb holds only the in-frame ones, with some missing. The sample has 85,000 to 90,000 clones; approximately 86% are singletons. Their antigens remain unidentified. Sequencing input: CD4+ T cells from PBMCs. These receptors were taken from a man aged 50 or older in good health and CMV-seronegative.

The chain carries TRBV11-2 and TRBJ2-1; possible D gene TRBD2, 5 bases. This CDR3 comprises 16 residues. The germline V gene encodes CDR1 SGHAT and CDR2 FQNNGV. The V end was cut by 1 base, the J end by 2 bases, with 12 bases between. The CDR3 loop is CASSLAGLPTYNEQFF. The DNA of the CDR3 is TGTGCCAGCAGCTTAGCAGGACTCCCGACCTACAATGAGCAGTTCTTC.

The rearrangement links TRBV18 to TRBJ1-1; D is unclear. The CDR3 extends over 12 amino acids. Germline V gene data show CDR1 as KGHSH and CDR2 as LQKENI. Trimming left V 8 bases short and J 0 bases short, with 7 bases between. CDR3 region: CASRHMNTEAFF. The CDR3, as DNA: TGTGCCAGCCGACACATGAACACTGAAGCTTTCTTT.

This chain links TRBV5-5 with TRBJ2-7; D is possibly TRBD1 (6 bases). CDR1 is SGHKS and CDR2 is YYEKEE in the germline V gene (reference sequence). V dropped 3 bases and J dropped 2 bases, with 9 bases sitting between them. This CDR3 contains 13 residues. CDR3 loop: CASSSDSPYEQYF. The CDR3 nucleotides read TGTGCCAGCAGCTCGGACAGCCCCTACGAGCAGTACTTC. Drawing the rest from reference TRBV5-5 and TRBJ2-7, the complete variable domain is DAGVTQSPTHLIKTRGQQVTLRCSPISGHKSVSWYQQVLGQGPQFIFQYYEKEERGRGNFPDRFSARQFPNYSSELNVNALLLGDSALYLCASSSDSPYEQYFGPGTRLTVT.

This rearrangement joins TRBV5-1 to TRBJ2-3; no clear D gene. Germline lookup yields CDR1 SGHRS and CDR2 YFSETQ. The CDR3 extends over 16 amino acids. V lost 0 bases to trimming and J lost 0 bases, with 11 bases between them. The CDR3 DNA reads as TGCGCCAGCAGCTTGGTTATCGTCCCAAGCACAGATACGCAGTATTTT. Encoded protein: CASSLVIVPSTDTQYF.

The gene calls are TRBV7-9 and TRBJ2-7; D uncertain. Trimming shortened V by 8 bases and J by 7 bases, and 12 bases separated the two germline ends. The length of the CDR3 is 11 residues. Germline CDR1 SEHNR, CDR2 FQNEAQ (reference sequence). DNA of the CDR3: TGTGCCAGCGCCCCCCTGGGAGAGCAGTACTTC. The encoded protein is CASAPLGEQYF.

The chain links TRBV19 to TRBJ2-3, with D uncertain. The CDR3 contains 17 residues. In germline, CDR1 is LNHDA, CDR2 SQIVND (reference sequence). The V and J ends lost 5 bases and 2 bases respectively, with 20 bases between them. The CDR3 coding sequence is TGTGCCAGTAGTTCAAGGTGGTCTCGTCCAGACACAGATACGCAGTATTTT. Protein: CASSSRWSRPDTDTQYF.

The rearrangement links TRBV28 to TRBJ2-5; TRBD2 is a possible D gene (7 bases). The CDR3 is 16 residues long. Germline V gene lookup returns CDR1 MDHEN and CDR2 SYDVKM. The V end was cut by 4 bases, the J end by 1 base, with 16 bases between. CDR3 loop: CASSSGGGALQETQYF. CDR3 sequence (DNA): TGTGCCAGCAGTTCAGGAGGGGGGGCCCTCCAAGAGACCCAGTACTTC.

The genes are TRBV30 and TRBJ2-7; weak D call: TRBD2 (6 bases). The CDR3 is made up of 12 amino acids. Trimming took 4 bases from V and 3 from J, leaving 10 bases between them. In germline, CDR1 is GTSNPN, CDR2 SVGIG (reference sequence). The CDR3 nucleotides are TGTGCCTGGAACGGAGGGATCTACGAGCAGTACTTC. Its translation is CAWNGGIYEQYF.

This clone was seen only once. V gene TRBV29-1 combines with J gene TRBJ2-3; D is unresolved. Germline values: CDR1 SQVTM, CDR2 ANQGSEA. The V end lost 6 bases, the J end lost 1 base, and 23 bases lay between the germline ends. CDR3 size: 17 residues. CDR3 sequence reads: CSVLGRPEVVGTDTQYF. In DNA form, the CDR3 reads TGCAGCGTCCTTGGGCGTCCTGAGGTTGTCGGCACAGATACGCAGTATTTT.

J is TRBJ2-3 and V is TRBV7-8; 7 bases are shared with TRBD2. The CDR3 sequence is 14 residues long. Germline values: CDR1 SGHVS, CDR2 FQNEAQ. V lost 5 bases, J lost 4 bases, and 6 bases stayed unmatched. The CDR3 protein is CASSHSGHADTQYF. The CDR3 DNA reads TGTGCCAGCAGCCATAGCGGGCACGCAGATACGCAGTATTTT.

The genes are TRBV29-1 and TRBJ2-5; the match to TRBD2 covers 7 bases. The CDR3 sequence is 13 residues long. After removal of 6 bases from V and 7 bases from J, the junction contained 11 bases not matched to a gene. Germline-derived CDR1 and CDR2 are SQVTM and ANQGSEA. CDR3 bases: TGCAGCGTCGGGCGGGGGACGGTAACGACCCAGTACTTC. Protein: CSVGRGTVTTQYF.

The chain is built from TRBV2 and TRBJ1-2; D possibly corresponds to TRBD1 (5 bases). The CDR3 length is 15 residues. The V end was cut by 2 bases, the J end by 6 bases, with 16 bases between. Per the germline V gene, CDR1 is SNHLY and CDR2 is FYNNEI. This chain's CDR3 is CASSELRGSRNGYTF. The CDR3 region has the DNA TGTGCCAGCAGTGAATTAAGGGGTTCGAGGAATGGCTACACCTTC.

The rearrangement uses TRBV5-6 and TRBJ1-6, with 7 bases identical to TRBD1. The CDR3 contains 15 residues. Germline CDR1 is SGHDT and CDR2 is YYEEEE. J lost 5 bases, V lost 3 bases, and 5 bases had no gene match. The CDR3 DNA follows: TGTGCCAGCAGCTCGAAGGGACAGAATAATTCACCCCTCCACTTT. This sequence encodes CASSSKGQNNSPLHF.

V gene TRBV6-1 combines with J gene TRBJ2-3, with TRBD2 matching over 9 bases. The germline CDR1 and CDR2 sequences are MNHNS and SASEGT. The CDR3 has 18 residues. The V segment lost 2 bases and the J segment 4 bases; nucleotides outside the gene matches: 13. The CDR3 DNA reads as TGTGCCAGCAGTGAAAGGGCAGCTAGCGGGGCCCGGGCAGATACGCAGTATTTT. It codes for CASSERAASGARADTQYF.

This rearrangement joins TRBV28 to TRBJ1-4; a possible D gene is TRBD1 (5 bases). Between the trimmed V and J ends, which lost 8 bases and 13 bases, there was a span of 17 bases. The length of the CDR3 is 12 residues. The germline CDR1 and CDR2 sequences are MDHEN and SYDVKM. CDR3 nucleotides: TGTGCCAGCTCCGGGACGCGAATCGTACTGTTTTTT. The encoded protein is CASSGTRIVLFF.

The chain combines TRBV30 with TRBJ1-4; 9 bases are a match to TRBD1. J was trimmed by 8 bases and V by 2 bases; bases with no gene match: 6. The CDR3 extends over 14 amino acids. Germline CDR1 reads GTSNPN; CDR2 reads SVGIG (reference sequence). The CDR3 sequence: CAWSPDRGGEKLFF. Here the CDR3 DNA reads TGTGCCTGGAGTCCGGACAGGGGAGGAGAAAAACTGTTTTTT.